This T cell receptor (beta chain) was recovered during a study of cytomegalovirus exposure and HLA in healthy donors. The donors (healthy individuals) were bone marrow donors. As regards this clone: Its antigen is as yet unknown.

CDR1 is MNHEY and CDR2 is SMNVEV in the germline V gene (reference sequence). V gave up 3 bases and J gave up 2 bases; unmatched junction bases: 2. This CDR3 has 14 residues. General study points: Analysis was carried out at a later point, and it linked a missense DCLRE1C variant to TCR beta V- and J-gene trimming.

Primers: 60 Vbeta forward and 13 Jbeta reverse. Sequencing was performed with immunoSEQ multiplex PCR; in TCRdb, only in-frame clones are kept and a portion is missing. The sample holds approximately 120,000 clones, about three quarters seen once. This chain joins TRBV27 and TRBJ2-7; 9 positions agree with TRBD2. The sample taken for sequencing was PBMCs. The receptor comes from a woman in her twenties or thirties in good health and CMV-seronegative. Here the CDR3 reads CASSFAGGPYEQYF. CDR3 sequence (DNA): TGTGCCAGCAGTTTTGCGGGAGGGCCCTACGAGCAGTACTTC.